In this sample, the clone carrying this TCR beta chain turned up once. Its specificity is unknown. The data belong to a study of T cell responses to AZD1222 COVID-19 vaccine. Here immunoSEQ multiplex PCR was the method, and the copy in TCRdb shows in-frame clones only, minus some. Of some 80,000 clones in the sample, 70% to 90% were seen once. General study points: Once two AZD1222 doses were given, Spike-specific TCR breadth and depth went up.

The sequence came from an adult who received the MenACWY meningococcal vaccine as a control. The sequenced sample was peripheral blood, obtained 28 days after the second dose of the MenACWY control vaccine.

The CDR3 reads CASRTPSTGANVLTF. The CDR3 DNA reads TGTGCCAGTAGGACGCCCTCAACCGGGGCCAACGTCCTGACTTTC. The rearrangement uses TRBV19 and TRBJ2-6; D is unresolved. Trimming removed 6 bases from V and 4 bases from J, with 13 bases in between. The CDR3 sequence is 15 residues long. Per germline, CDR1 LNHDA and CDR2 SQIVND (reference sequence).